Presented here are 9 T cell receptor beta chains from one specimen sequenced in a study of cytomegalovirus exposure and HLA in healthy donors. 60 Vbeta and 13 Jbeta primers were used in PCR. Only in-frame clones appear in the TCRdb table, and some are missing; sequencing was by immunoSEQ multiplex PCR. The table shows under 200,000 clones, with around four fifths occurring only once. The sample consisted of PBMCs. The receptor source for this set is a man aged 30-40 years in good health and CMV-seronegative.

Here the CDR3 reads CASSPDRGRSPLHF. CDR3 bases: TGTGCCAGCAGCCCAGACAGGGGGCGTTCACCCCTCCACTTT. The chain is built from TRBV11-2 and TRBJ1-6; 10 bases agree with TRBD1. J was trimmed by 9 bases and V by 5 bases; bases with no gene match: 4. Germline lookup yields CDR1 SGHAT and CDR2 FQNNGV. This CDR3 has 14 residues.

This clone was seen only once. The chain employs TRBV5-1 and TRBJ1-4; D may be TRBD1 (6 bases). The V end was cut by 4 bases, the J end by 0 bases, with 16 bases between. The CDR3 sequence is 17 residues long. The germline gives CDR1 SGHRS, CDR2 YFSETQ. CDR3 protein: CASSGTGTPATNEKLFF. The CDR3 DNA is TGCGCCAGCAGCGGAACAGGGACCCCAGCAACTAATGAAAAACTGTTTTTT.

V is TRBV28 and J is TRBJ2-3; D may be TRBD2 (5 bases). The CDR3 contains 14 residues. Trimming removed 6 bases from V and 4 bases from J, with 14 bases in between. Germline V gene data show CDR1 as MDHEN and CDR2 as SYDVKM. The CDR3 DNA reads TGTGCCAGCAGCTCCGGCGGGTCCGCAGATACGCAGTATTTT. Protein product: CASSSGGSADTQYF. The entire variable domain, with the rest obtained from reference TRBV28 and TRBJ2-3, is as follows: DVKVTQSSRYLVKRTGEKVFLECVQDMDHENMFWYRQDPGLGLRLIYFSYDVKMKEKGDIPEGYSVSREKKERFSLILESASTNQTSMYLCASSSGGSADTQYFGPGTRLTVL.

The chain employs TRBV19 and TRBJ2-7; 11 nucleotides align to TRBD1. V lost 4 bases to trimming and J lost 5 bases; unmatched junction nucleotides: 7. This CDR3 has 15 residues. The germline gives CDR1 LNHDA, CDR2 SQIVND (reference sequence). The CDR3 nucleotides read TGTGCCAGTAGTACTGCGGACAGGGGGCACCACGAGCAGTACTTC. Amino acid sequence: CASSTADRGHHEQYF. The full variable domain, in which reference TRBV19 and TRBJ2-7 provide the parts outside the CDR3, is DGGITQSPKYLFRKEGQNVTLSCEQNLNHDAMYWYRQDPGQGLRLIYYSQIVNDFQKGDIAEGYSVSREKKESFPLTVTSAQKNPTAFYLCASSTADRGHHEQYFGPGTRLTVT.

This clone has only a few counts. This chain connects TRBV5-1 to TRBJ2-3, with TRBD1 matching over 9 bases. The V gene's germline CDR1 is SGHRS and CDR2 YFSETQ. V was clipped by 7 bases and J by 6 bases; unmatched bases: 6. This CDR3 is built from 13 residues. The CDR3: CASSTGGDDTQYF. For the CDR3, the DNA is TGCGCCAGCTCGACAGGGGGAGATGATACGCAGTATTTT.

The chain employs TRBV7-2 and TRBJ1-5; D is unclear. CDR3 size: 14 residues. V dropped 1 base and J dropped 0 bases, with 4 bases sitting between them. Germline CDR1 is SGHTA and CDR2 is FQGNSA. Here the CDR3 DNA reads TGTGCCAGCAGCTTAGACAGTAGCAATCAGCCCCAGCATTTT. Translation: CASSLDSSNQPQHF.

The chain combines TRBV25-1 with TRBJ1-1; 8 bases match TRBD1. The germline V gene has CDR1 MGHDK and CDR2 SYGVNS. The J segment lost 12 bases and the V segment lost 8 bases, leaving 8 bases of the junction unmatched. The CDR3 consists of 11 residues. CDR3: CASQAGTGSFF. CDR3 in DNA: TGTGCCAGCCAGGCCGGGACAGGATCTTTCTTT.

The CDR3 region is CASSAFSGANVLTF. The DNA of the CDR3 is TGTGCCAGCAGCGCATTTTCTGGGGCCAACGTCCTGACTTTC. The chain is built from TRBV9 and TRBJ2-6; D not resolved. Trimming left V 3 bases short and J 1 base short, with 5 bases between. Germline V gene lookup returns CDR1 SGDLS and CDR2 YYNGEE. The CDR3 is 14 amino acids.

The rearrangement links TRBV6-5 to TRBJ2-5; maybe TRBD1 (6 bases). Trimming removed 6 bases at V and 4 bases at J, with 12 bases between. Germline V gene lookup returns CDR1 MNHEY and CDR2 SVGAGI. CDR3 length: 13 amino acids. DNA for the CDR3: TGTGCCAGCAGAGCCGGGACAACAGAGACCCAGTACTTC. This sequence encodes CASRAGTTETQYF.